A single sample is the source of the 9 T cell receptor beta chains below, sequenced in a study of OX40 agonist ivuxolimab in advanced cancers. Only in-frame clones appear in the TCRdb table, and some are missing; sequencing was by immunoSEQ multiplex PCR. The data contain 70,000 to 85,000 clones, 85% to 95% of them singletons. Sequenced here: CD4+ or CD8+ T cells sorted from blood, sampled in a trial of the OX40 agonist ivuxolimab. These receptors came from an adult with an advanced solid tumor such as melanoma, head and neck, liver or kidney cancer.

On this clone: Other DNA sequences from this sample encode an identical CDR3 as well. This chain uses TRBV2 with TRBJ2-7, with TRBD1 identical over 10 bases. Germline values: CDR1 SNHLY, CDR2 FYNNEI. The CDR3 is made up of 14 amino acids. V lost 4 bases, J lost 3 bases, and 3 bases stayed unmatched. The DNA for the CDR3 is TGTGCCAGCAGTGTGGACAGGGGGAGCTACGAGCAGTACTTC. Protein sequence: CASSVDRGSYEQYF.

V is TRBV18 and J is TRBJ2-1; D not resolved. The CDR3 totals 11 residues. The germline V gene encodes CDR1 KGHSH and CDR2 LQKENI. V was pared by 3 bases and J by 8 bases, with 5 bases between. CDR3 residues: CASSPLDEQFF. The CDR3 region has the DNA TGTGCCAGCTCACCCTTAGATGAGCAGTTCTTC.

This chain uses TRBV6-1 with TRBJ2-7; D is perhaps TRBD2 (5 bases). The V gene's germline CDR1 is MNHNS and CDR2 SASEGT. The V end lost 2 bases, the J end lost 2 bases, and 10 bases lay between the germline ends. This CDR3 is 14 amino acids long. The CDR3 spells CASSERRPTYEQYF. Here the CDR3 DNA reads TGTGCCAGCAGTGAACGGAGGCCAACCTACGAGCAGTACTTC.

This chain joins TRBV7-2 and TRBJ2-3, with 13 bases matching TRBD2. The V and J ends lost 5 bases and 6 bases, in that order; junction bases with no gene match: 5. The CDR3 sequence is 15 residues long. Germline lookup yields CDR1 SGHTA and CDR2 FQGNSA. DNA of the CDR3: TGTGCCAGCAGCAGCGGGACTAGCGGGACTGATACGCAGTATTTT. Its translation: CASSSGTSGTDTQYF.

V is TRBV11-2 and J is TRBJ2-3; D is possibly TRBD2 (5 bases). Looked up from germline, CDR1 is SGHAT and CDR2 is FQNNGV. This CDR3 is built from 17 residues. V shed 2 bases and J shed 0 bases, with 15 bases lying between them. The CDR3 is CASSLNSREFSTDTQYF. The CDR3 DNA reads TGTGCCAGCAGCTTAAATTCTCGGGAATTTAGCACAGATACGCAGTATTTT.

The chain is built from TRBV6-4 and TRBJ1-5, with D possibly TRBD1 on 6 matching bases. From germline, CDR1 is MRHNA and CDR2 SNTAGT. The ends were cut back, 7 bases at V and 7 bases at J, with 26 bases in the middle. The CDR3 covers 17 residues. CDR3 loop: CASTGPPSQGSRQPQHF. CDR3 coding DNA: TGTGCCAGCACCGGCCCCCCTTCACAGGGTTCCAGACAGCCCCAGCATTTT.

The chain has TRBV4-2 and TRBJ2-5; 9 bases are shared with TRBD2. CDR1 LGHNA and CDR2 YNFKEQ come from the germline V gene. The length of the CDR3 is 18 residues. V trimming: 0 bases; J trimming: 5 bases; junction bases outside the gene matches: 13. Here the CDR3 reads CASSQEVAGVFSAETQYF. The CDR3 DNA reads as TGTGCCAGCAGCCAAGAGGTAGCGGGAGTCTTTAGCGCGGAGACCCAGTACTTC.

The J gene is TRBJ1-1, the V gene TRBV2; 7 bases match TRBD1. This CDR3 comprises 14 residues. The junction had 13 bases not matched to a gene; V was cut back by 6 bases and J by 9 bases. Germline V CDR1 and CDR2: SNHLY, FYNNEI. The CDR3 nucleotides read TGTGCCAGCAGCGAACAGGGGAAGGGAGGAAAAGCTTTCTTT. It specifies CASSEQGKGGKAFF.

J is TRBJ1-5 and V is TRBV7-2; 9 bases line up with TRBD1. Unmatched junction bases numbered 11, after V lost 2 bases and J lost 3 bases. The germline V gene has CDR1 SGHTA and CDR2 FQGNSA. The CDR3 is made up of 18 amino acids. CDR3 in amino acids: CASSLLGTGSKVNQPQHF. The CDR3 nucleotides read TGTGCCAGCAGCTTACTCGGGACAGGGAGTAAGGTCAATCAGCCCCAGCATTTT.